The 16 T cell receptor beta chains below come from one sample, sequenced in a study of cytomegalovirus exposure and HLA in healthy donors. TCRdb keeps only in-frame clones here, not all; method: immunoSEQ multiplex PCR. The data show some 160,000 clones, 70% to 90% seen once. Sequencing input: PBMCs. The receptor source for this set is a man between 18 and 35 years old in good health and CMV-seronegative.

This chain joins TRBV4-2 and TRBJ2-7; 7 bases align to TRBD1. Trimming at V came to 3 bases and at J to 2 bases, leaving 10 bases not matched to a gene. CDR1 is LGHNA and CDR2 is YNFKEQ in the germline V gene. The CDR3 has 16 amino acids. CDR3 in amino acids: CASSQQGDGAPYEQYF. The CDR3 nucleotides are TGTGCCAGCAGCCAGCAGGGGGACGGGGCTCCCTACGAGCAGTACTTC.

The chain has TRBV7-9 and TRBJ1-4; perhaps TRBD1 as D (5 bases). This CDR3 contains 14 residues. Per germline, CDR1 SEHNR and CDR2 FQNEAQ (reference sequence). Trimming stripped 1 base from V and 3 bases from J, with 6 bases between. In DNA form, the CDR3 reads TGTGCCAGCAGCTTAGTGACAGCTAATGAAAAACTGTTTTTT. Protein: CASSLVTANEKLFF.

On this clone itself: A read error may produce the germline difference seen at one junction end. The J gene is TRBJ1-5, the V gene TRBV7-7; 8 bases are shared with TRBD1. The V gene's germline CDR1 is SSHAT and CDR2 FNYEAQ (reference sequence). The CDR3 runs 17 residues. Here the CDR3 DNA reads TGTGCTAGCAGCTTAGATCCCAGGGGGCGAAGCAATCAGCCCCAGCATTTT. Translating gives CASSLDPRGRSNQPQHF.

This chain uses TRBV5-1 with TRBJ1-1; possibly TRBD1 for D (6 bases). The CDR3 sequence is 15 residues long. Germline V gene data show CDR1 as SGHRS and CDR2 as YFSETQ. V gave up 4 bases and J gave up 1 base, with 14 bases separating them. The chain's CDR3 is CASSGRKGENTEAFF. In nucleotides, the CDR3 is TGCGCCAGCAGCGGTCGGAAGGGGGAGAACACTGAAGCTTTCTTT.

The J gene is TRBJ1-1, the V gene TRBV6-5; D gene unclear. CDR1 is MNHEY, CDR2 SVGAGI, per germline. The CDR3 has 13 residues. The V end was cut by 6 bases, the J end by 0 bases, with 8 bases between. In nucleotides, the CDR3 is TGTGCCAGCAGCGATACAGTGAACACTGAAGCTTTCTTT. It translates to CASSDTVNTEAFF.

The V call is TRBV28, the J call TRBJ1-5; D unresolved. Trimming removed 6 bases at V and 1 base at J, with 13 bases between. CDR1 and CDR2 (germline): MDHEN, SYDVKM. This CDR3 contains 15 residues. DNA of the CDR3: TGTGCCAGCAGCAGCCGCAGACTCAGCAATCAGCCCCAGCATTTT. It translates to CASSSRRLSNQPQHF.

In its sample, this clone was seen a few times. V and J are TRBV28 and TRBJ1-2, with unresolved D. The CDR3 sequence is 12 residues long. Germline V gene sequence: CDR1 MDHEN, CDR2 SYDVKM. Trimming removed 6 bases from V and 7 bases from J, with 12 bases in between. Here the CDR3 DNA reads TGTGCCAGCAGCCGAAAAGGGAGTGGCTACACCTTC. Translated: CASSRKGSGYTF.

This clone was recorded once. The chain joins TRBV9 to TRBJ2-2; 9 bases match TRBD1. Germline CDR1 is SGDLS and CDR2 is YYNGEE. Trimming removed 2 bases from V and 1 base from J; junction bases left unmatched: 6. This CDR3 contains 17 residues. CDR3 protein: CASSVIQTGGNTGELFF. CDR3 DNA: TGTGCCAGCAGCGTTATTCAGACAGGGGGGAACACCGGGGAGCTGTTTTTT.

The chain is built from TRBV2 and TRBJ2-6, with D perhaps matching TRBD2 (5 bases). Deletions cut 6 bases from V and 0 bases from J, with 15 bases between. This CDR3 has 17 amino acids. Germline CDR1 is SNHLY and CDR2 is FYNNEI. In DNA form, the CDR3 reads TGTGCCAGCAGGAGTGGACTGCCTATCTCTGGGGCCAACGTCCTGACTTTC. Translation: CASRSGLPISGANVLTF.

The count of this clone is one. The rearrangement joins TRBV2 to TRBJ2-2, with D maybe TRBD1 (6 bases). CDR1 SNHLY and CDR2 FYNNEI come from the germline V gene. Trimming stripped 10 bases from V and 1 base from J, with 10 bases between. The CDR3 contains 13 residues. CDR3 in amino acids: CATRQENTGELFF. The CDR3 nucleotides read TGTGCCACCCGACAGGAGAACACCGGGGAGCTGTTTTTT.

The genes are TRBV28 and TRBJ1-2; D might be TRBD1 (5 bases). From germline, CDR1 is MDHEN and CDR2 SYDVKM. This CDR3 is 13 amino acids long. V shed 6 bases and J shed 4 bases, with 12 bases lying between them. The chain's CDR3 is CASSPLGGYGYTF. CDR3 DNA: TGTGCCAGCAGCCCCCTCGGGGGCTATGGCTACACCTTC.

V usage is TRBV4-1 and J usage is TRBJ2-1; D call uncertain. The germline V gene has CDR1 MGHRA and CDR2 YSYEKL. V was shortened by 8 bases and J by 6 bases, with 17 bases between the two germline ends. The CDR3 consists of 14 residues. The CDR3 DNA reads as TGCGCCAGCGGTAGGAGCTCCGAACGCAATGAGCAGTTCTTC. Its translation is CASGRSSERNEQFF.

The V and J genes are TRBV5-4 and TRBJ2-5; D is unresolved. This CDR3 region has 15 residues. The germline V and J ends were trimmed by 0 bases and 0 bases, with 9 bases remaining between them. The germline CDR1 and CDR2 sequences are SGHNT and YYREEE (reference sequence). DNA for the CDR3: TGTGCCAGCAGCTTGGACATTGGCCACCAAGAGACCCAGTACTTC. Protein sequence: CASSLDIGHQETQYF.

The V gene is TRBV4-1, the J gene TRBJ1-1; 8 bases agree with TRBD1. The CDR3 extends over 14 amino acids. Germline V CDR1 and CDR2: MGHRA, YSYEKL. Trimming removed 4 bases from V and 2 bases from J; junction bases left unmatched: 3. In DNA, the CDR3 is TGCGCCAGCAGCCCGGGACAGGCTAACACTGAAGCTTTCTTT. This encodes CASSPGQANTEAFF.

This chain joins TRBV5-5 and TRBJ2-2; tentatively, D is TRBD1 (7 bases). Germline-derived CDR1 and CDR2 are SGHKS and YYEKEE (reference sequence). V dropped 4 bases and J dropped 7 bases, with 20 bases sitting between them. The CDR3 runs to 16 residues. The CDR3 reads CASSGGPNRGGGELFF. The CDR3 DNA is TGTGCCAGCAGCGGCGGACCTAACAGGGGAGGCGGGGAGCTGTTTTTT. Using reference TRBV5-5 and TRBJ2-2 for the parts outside the CDR3, the full variable domain is DAGVTQSPTHLIKTRGQQVTLRCSPISGHKSVSWYQQVLGQGPQFIFQYYEKEERGRGNFPDRFSARQFPNYSSELNVNALLLGDSALYLCASSGGPNRGGGELFFGEGSRLTVL.

The rearrangement uses TRBV28 and TRBJ1-1; TRBD1 is a possible D gene (6 bases). The CDR3 consists of 14 residues. Germline lookup yields CDR1 MDHEN and CDR2 SYDVKM. The germline V and J ends were trimmed by 2 bases and 4 bases, with 11 bases remaining between them. In DNA, the CDR3 is TGTGCCAGCAGTTTAGGACAGACTTTCACTGAAGCTTTCTTT. Translated, it gives CASSLGQTFTEAFF.